This T cell receptor (beta chain) appears in the sequencing data of a study of OX40 agonist ivuxolimab in advanced cancers. Study-wide context: The study enrolled dose-escalation patients with hepatocellular carcinoma, melanoma, renal cell or head and neck cancer. A partial response was reached by three patients: one with hepatocellular carcinoma and two with cutaneous melanoma. Study conclusions and caveats: Certain nonresponders additionally had low normalized T-cell clonal expansion.

Per the germline V gene, CDR1 is SQVTM and CDR2 is ANQGSEA. The CDR3 length is 14 residues. V was clipped by 3 bases and J by 0 bases, with 9 bases between them. On this clone itself: Its target is unknown.

Profiled with immunoSEQ multiplex PCR; TCRdb holds only in-frame clones, not every one. The repertoire has under 80,000 clones, 93% of them found once; the top ten carry less than 7%. The specimen was CD4+ or CD8+ T cells sorted from blood, collected in a trial of the OX40 agonist ivuxolimab. The sequence was obtained from an adult with an advanced solid tumor such as melanoma, head and neck, liver or kidney cancer. This chain links TRBV29-1 with TRBJ1-3; no definite D call. CDR3 bases: TGCAGCGTTGACGGCGGAATCTCTGGAAACACCATATATTTT. This sequence encodes CSVDGGISGNTIYF. The complete variable domain, with remaining parts taken from reference TRBV29-1 and TRBJ1-3, reads SAVISQKPSRDICQRGTSLTIQCQVDSQVTMMFWYRQQPGQSLTLIATANQGSEATYESGFVIDKFPISRPNLTFSTLTVSNMSPEDSSIYLCSVDGGISGNTIYFGEGSWLTVV.